These T cell receptor beta chains were read from a single sample in a study of CD8 T cells in Susac syndrome. TCRdb reprocessed the immunoSEQ multiplex PCR reads with MiXCR, giving one entry per CDR3 protein. The sample yields some 200,000 distinct CDR3 sequences, 92% seen once. The sample comprised CD8+ T cells from PBMCs. The receptors were gathered from a human donor with multiple sclerosis. CDR3s include the opening cysteine and the closing phenylalanine or tryptophan. Fields, in order: J gene, clone size, D gene, V gene, CDR3 DNA, CDR3 protein. D genes are given only for firm matches. Size tells how often a clone was seen (once, few, many) or the class of an expanded clone, and some rows leave it out.

TRBJ1-2 . . TRBV7-6 TGTGCCAGCAGCTTAGAGGTTAACTATGGCTACACCTTC CASSLEVNYGYTF
TRBJ2-7 . TRBD1 TRBV5-1 TGCGCCAGCAGCTTTGCCGGCAGCAGAGGGGGCGGCTACGAGCAGTACTTC CASSFAGSRGGGYEQYF
TRBJ2-7 . . TRBV20-1 TGCAGTGCTAGAGATGTAACCGGGAGTACTTCCTACGAGCAGTACTTC CSARDVTGSTSYEQYF
TRBJ2-3 . . TRBV29-1 TGCAGCGTTGAGGATGGGGTAGTAAGTGGCACAGATACGCAGTATTTT CSVEDGVVSGTDTQYF
TRBJ2-5 . . TRBV9 TGTGCCAGCAGCTTTGGGCGATATGAGTTGGAGACCCAGTACTTC CASSFGRYELETQYF
TRBJ2-7 . TRBD1 TRBV20-1 TGCAGTGCGTCGCCCGGGACAGGGACGTACGAGCAGTACTTC CSASPGTGTYEQYF
TRBJ2-7 once TRBD1 TRBV13 TGTGCCAGCAGCCAGGGACAGGCCTACGAGCAGTACTTC CASSQGQAYEQYF
TRBJ2-2 . . TRBV2 TGTGCCAGCAGTGTAGGGGCCAGGAACACCGGGGAGCTGTTTTTT CASSVGARNTGELFF
TRBJ2-7 once TRBD2 TRBV5-4 TGTGCCAGCAGCCGTGGACTAGCAGACTACGAGCAGTACTTC CASSRGLADYEQYF
TRBJ2-1 . . TRBV9 TGTGCCAGCAGCGTGCACAGGGAAAAAGGCGACAATGAGCAGTTCTTC CASSVHREKGDNEQFF
TRBJ2-1 few TRBD2 TRBV7-9 TGTGCCAGCCGAGCGGGGGGGTACAATGAGCAGTTCTTC CASRAGGYNEQFF
TRBJ1-2 . . TRBV18 TGTGCCAGCTCACCGGCGACAGTCGCTAACTATGGCTACACCTTC CASSPATVANYGYTF